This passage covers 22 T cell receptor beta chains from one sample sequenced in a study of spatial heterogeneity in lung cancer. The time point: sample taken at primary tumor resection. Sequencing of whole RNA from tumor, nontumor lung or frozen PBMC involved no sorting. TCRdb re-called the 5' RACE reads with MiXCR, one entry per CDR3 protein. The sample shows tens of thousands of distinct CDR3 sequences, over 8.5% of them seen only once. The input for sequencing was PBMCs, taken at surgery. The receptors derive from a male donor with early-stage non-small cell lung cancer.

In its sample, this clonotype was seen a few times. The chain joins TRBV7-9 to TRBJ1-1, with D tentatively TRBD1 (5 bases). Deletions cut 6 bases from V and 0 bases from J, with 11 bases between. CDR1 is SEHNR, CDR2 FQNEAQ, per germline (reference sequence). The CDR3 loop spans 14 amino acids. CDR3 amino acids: CASRLGLVNTEAFF. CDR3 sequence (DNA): TGTGCCAGCAGACTGGGACTGGTGAACACTGAAGCTTTCTTT.

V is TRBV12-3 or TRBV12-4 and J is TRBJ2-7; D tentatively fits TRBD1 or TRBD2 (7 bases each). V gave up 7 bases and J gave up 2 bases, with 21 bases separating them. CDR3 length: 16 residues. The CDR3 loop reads CASKLRGGGATYEQYF. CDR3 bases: TGTGCCAGCAAGCTAAGGGGAGGGGGCGCTACCTACGAGCAGTACTTC.

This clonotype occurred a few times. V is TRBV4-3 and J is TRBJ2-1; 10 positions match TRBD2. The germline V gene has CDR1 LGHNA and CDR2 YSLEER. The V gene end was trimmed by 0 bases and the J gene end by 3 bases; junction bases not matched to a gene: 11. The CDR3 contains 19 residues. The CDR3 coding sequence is TGCGCCAGCAGCCAAGAGCTAGCGGGGGACTCCCATTTCTACAATGAGCAGTTCTTC. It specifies CASSQELAGDSHFYNEQFF.

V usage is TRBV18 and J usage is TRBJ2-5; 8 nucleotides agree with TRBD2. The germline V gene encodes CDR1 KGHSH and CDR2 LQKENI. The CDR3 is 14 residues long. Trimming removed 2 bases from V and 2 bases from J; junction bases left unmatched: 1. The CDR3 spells CASSPVAGQETQYF. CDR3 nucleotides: TGTGCCAGCTCACCAGTAGCGGGGCAAGAGACCCAGTACTTC.

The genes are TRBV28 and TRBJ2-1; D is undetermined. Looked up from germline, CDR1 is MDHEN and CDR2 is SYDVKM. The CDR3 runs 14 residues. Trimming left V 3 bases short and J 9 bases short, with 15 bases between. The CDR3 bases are TGTGCCAGCAGTTTGTCCCTCTTTTCTACTGAGCAGTTCTTC. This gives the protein CASSLSLFSTEQFF.

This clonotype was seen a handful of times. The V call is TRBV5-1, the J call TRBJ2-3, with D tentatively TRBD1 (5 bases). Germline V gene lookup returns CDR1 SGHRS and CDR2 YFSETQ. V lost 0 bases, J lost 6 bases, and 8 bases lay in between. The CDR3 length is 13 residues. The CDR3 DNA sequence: TGCGCCAGCAGCTTGGGGACACGTGATACGCAGTATTTT. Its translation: CASSLGTRDTQYF. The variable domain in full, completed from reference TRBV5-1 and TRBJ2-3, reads KAGVTQTPRYLIKTRGQQVTLSCSPISGHRSVSWYQQTPGQGLQFLFEYFSETQRNKGNFPGRFSGRQFSNSRSEMNVSTLELGDSALYLCASSLGTRDTQYFGPGTRLTVL.

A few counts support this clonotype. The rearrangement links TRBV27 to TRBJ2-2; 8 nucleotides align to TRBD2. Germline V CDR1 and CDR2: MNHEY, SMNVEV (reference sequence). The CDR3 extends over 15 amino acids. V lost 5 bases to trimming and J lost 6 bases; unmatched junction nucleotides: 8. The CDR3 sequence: CASSDSGLAPGELFF. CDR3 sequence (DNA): TGTGCCAGCAGTGACTCAGGACTAGCACCCGGGGAGCTGTTTTTT.

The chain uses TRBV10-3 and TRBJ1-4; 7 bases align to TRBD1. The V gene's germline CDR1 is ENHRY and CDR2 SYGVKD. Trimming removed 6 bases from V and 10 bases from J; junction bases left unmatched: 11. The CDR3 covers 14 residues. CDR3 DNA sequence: TGTGCCATCAGGGAGGACAGGATAGGTGGAAAACTGTTTTTT. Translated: CAIREDRIGGKLFF.

The CDR3 DNA reads TGTGCCAGCAGTTGGGCTCTAGGGGACACAGATACGCAGTATTTT. This translates into CASSWALGDTDTQYF. The chain recombines TRBV28 with TRBJ2-3; D possibly corresponds to TRBD1 (5 bases). This CDR3 is 15 amino acids long. Germline loops: CDR1 MDHEN, CDR2 SYDVKM. V was pared by 4 bases and J by 2 bases, with 13 bases between.

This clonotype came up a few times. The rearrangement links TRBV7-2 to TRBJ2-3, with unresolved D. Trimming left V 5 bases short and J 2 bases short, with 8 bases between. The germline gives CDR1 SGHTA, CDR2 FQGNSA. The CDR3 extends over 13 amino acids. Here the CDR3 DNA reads TGTGCCAGCAGCACCGCCAACACAGATACGCAGTATTTT. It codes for CASSTANTDTQYF.

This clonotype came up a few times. CDR3 DNA: TGTGCCAGCAGTCCCTTTTCGATGGACACTGAAGCTTTCTTT. It specifies CASSPFSMDTEAFF. V and J are TRBV12-3 or TRBV12-4 and TRBJ1-1; D is uncertain. The V end was cut by 5 bases, the J end by 3 bases, with 13 bases between. The CDR3 consists of 14 residues.

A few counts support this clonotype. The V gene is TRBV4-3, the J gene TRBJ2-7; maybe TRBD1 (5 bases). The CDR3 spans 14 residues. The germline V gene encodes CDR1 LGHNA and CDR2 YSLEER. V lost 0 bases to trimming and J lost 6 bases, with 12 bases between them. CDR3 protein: CASSQDNRMSEQYF. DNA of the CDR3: TGCGCCAGCAGCCAAGATAACAGGATGAGCGAGCAGTACTTC.

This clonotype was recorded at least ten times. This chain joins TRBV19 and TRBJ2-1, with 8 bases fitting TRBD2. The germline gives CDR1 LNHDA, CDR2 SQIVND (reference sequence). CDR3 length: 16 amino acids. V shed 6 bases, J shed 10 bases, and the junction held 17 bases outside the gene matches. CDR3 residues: CASRPRGGRSFGEQFF. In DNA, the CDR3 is TGTGCCAGTAGGCCTCGGGGGGGCCGAAGTTTTGGAGAGCAGTTCTTC.

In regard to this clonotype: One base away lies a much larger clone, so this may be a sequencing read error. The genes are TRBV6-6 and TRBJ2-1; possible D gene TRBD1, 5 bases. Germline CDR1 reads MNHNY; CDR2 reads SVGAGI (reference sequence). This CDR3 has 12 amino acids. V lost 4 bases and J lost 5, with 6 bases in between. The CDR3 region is CASSFRDNEQFF. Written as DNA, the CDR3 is TGTGCCAGCAGTTTCAGGGACAATGAGCAGTTCTTC.

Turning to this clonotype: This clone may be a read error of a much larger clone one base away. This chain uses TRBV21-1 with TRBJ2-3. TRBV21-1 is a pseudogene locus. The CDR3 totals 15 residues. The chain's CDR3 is CASSTRGSSTETQYF. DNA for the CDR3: TGTGCCAGCAGCACTAGAGGATCTAGCACAGAAACGCAGTATTTT.

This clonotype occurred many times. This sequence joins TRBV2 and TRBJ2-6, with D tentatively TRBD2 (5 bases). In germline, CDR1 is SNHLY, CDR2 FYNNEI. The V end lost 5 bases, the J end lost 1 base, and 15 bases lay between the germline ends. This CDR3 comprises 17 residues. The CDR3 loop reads CASSPSGSRSGANVLTF. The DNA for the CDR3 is TGTGCCAGCAGTCCGAGCGGTTCTCGATCTGGGGCCAACGTCCTGACTTTC.

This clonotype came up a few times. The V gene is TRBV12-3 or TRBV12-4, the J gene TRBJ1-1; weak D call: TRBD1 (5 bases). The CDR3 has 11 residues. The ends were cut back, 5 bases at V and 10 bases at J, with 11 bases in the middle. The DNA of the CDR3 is TGTGCCAGCAGTCAAGGGGCAGGAGCTTTCTTT. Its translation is CASSQGAGAFF.

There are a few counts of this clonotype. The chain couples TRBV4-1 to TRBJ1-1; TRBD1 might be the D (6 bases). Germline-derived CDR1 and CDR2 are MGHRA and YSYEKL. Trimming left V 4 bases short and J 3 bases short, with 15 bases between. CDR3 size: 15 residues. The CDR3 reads CASSPGQSRDTEAFF. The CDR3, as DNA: TGCGCCAGCAGCCCTGGACAGAGTAGAGACACTGAAGCTTTCTTT.

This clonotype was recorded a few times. The CDR3 DNA sequence: TGCGCCAGCAGCCAGCAGGGACGGAGCTCCTACGAGCAGTACTTC. It codes for CASSQQGRSSYEQYF. J is TRBJ2-7 and V is TRBV5-1, with D possibly being TRBD1 or TRBD2 (5 bases each). The CDR3 consists of 15 residues. Germline CDR1 and CDR2: SGHRS and YFSETQ. V lost 4 bases, J lost 0 bases, and 14 bases lay in between.

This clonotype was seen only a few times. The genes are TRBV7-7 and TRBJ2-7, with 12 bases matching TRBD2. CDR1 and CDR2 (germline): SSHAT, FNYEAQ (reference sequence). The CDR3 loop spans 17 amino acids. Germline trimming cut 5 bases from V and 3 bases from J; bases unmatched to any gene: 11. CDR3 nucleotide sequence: TGTGCCAGCAGCCCTTCTTCTGGACTAGCGGGAAACTACGAGCAGTACTTC. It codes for CASSPSSGLAGNYEQYF.

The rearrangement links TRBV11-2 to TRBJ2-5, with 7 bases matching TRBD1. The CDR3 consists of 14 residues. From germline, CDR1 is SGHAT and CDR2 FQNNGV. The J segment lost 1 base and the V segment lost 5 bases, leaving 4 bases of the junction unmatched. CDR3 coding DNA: TGTGCCAGCAGCCCACGGACAGGCCAAGAGACCCAGTACTTC. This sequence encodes CASSPRTGQETQYF.

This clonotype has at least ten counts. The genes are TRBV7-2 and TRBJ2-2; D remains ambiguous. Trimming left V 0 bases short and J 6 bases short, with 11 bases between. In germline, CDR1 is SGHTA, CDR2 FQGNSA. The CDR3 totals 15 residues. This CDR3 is CASSLASQYAGELFF. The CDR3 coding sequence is TGTGCCAGCAGCTTAGCGTCCCAGTACGCCGGGGAGCTGTTTTTT.